These 27 T cell receptor beta chains share one sample of origin, sequenced in a study of CD8 T cells in Susac syndrome. Random hexamers were used to reverse transcribe about 0.45 to 1 ug of RNA. TCRdb reprocessed the immunoSEQ multiplex PCR reads via MiXCR and lists one record per CDR3 protein. The sample records more than 150,000 distinct CDR3 sequences, approximately 90% being singletons. Sequences were obtained from CD4+ T cells from PBMCs. The receptor source for this set is a human donor in good health.

The rearrangement uses TRBV2 and TRBJ1-5; D is unclear. Trimming removed 1 base at V and 4 bases at J, with 5 bases between. CDR3 length: 13 residues. CDR1 is SNHLY, CDR2 FYNNEI, per germline. The CDR3 DNA reads TGTGCCAGCAGTGAAGGGGGAAATCAGCCCCAGCATTTT. Its translation: CASSEGGNQPQHF.

The chain joins TRBV10-3 to TRBJ1-2, with 9 positions matching TRBD1. The CDR3 contains 14 residues. Germline V gene sequence: CDR1 ENHRY, CDR2 SYGVKD. Trimming cost V 7 bases and J 8 bases; bases outside gene matches: 11. CDR3 amino acids: CAIIRDRAQGGYTF. CDR3 DNA: TGTGCCATCATTCGGGACAGGGCACAGGGGGGCTACACCTTC.

The CDR3 protein is CASSPTGRDYGYTF. CDR3 nucleotide sequence: TGTGCCAGTAGTCCGACAGGGAGGGACTATGGCTACACCTTC. J is TRBJ1-2 and V is TRBV19; 7 bases fit TRBD1. The germline CDR1 and CDR2 sequences are LNHDA and SQIVND (reference sequence). CDR3 length: 14 residues. The V segment lost 5 bases and the J segment 3 bases; nucleotides outside the gene matches: 6.

This chain links TRBV9 with TRBJ1-4; D is perhaps TRBD1 (5 bases). The CDR3 covers 14 residues. CDR1 is SGDLS and CDR2 is YYNGEE in the germline V gene. Trimming removed 3 bases at V and 7 bases at J, with 13 bases between. Written as DNA, the CDR3 is TGTGCCAGCAGCGCAGGGACGTCGGGTGAAAAACTGTTTTTT. Protein sequence: CASSAGTSGEKLFF.

V and J are TRBV23-1 and TRBJ2-3; 8 nucleotides align to TRBD2. TRBV23-1 is designated an ORF whose function remains uncertain. V lost 2 bases to trimming and J lost 4 bases; unmatched junction nucleotides: 11. The CDR3 is 17 amino acids. The CDR3 loop reads CASSQLVTGRAPDTQYF. The CDR3 DNA sequence: TGCGCCAGCAGTCAACTCGTCACCGGGAGGGCCCCAGATACGCAGTATTTT.

The chain carries TRBV4-3 and TRBJ2-3, with 8 nucleotides matching TRBD1. Germline V lookup: CDR1 LGHNA, CDR2 YSLEER. The length of the CDR3 is 14 residues. V was clipped by 4 bases and J by 5 bases; unmatched bases: 5. DNA for the CDR3: TGCGCCAGCAGCCCTCGACAGGGGATAGATACGCAGTATTTT. As protein: CASSPRQGIDTQYF.

J is TRBJ2-7 and V is TRBV5-1; 12 nucleotides match TRBD1. CDR1 is SGHRS and CDR2 is YFSETQ in the germline V gene. The CDR3 contains 15 residues. J gave up 5 bases and V 6 bases, and 9 bases lay outside the gene matches. The CDR3 here is CASIGTGGDRNEQYF. DNA for the CDR3: TGCGCCAGCATCGGGACAGGGGGCGATCGGAACGAGCAGTACTTC.

The chain links TRBV28 to TRBJ2-7; 7 bases are shared with TRBD2. V gave up 4 bases and J gave up 2 bases; unmatched junction bases: 8. The germline V gene encodes CDR1 MDHEN and CDR2 SYDVKM. The CDR3 length is 15 residues. CDR3 residues: CASSWVGRQTYEQYF. DNA of the CDR3: TGTGCCAGCAGTTGGGTCGGGAGGCAAACCTACGAGCAGTACTTC.

V gene TRBV6-1 combines with J gene TRBJ2-7; 8 bases map to TRBD1. CDR3 length: 13 amino acids. From germline, CDR1 is MNHNS and CDR2 SASEGT. V dropped 8 bases and J dropped 6; count of bases not matched to a gene: 9. In DNA form, the CDR3 reads TGTGCCAGCCTCCCGGGACAGGATGGCGAGCAGTACTTC. Translation gives CASLPGQDGEQYF.

The CDR3: CAWSGTGGEQYF. CDR3 sequence (DNA): TGTGCCTGGAGTGGGACAGGGGGCGAGCAGTACTTC. This sequence joins TRBV30 and TRBJ2-7; 10 nucleotides align to TRBD1. This CDR3 has 12 amino acids. With 1 base clipped from V and 6 bases from J, the junction kept 0 bases outside the gene matches. CDR1 and CDR2 from the germline V gene are GTSNPN and SVGIG (reference sequence).

The chain recombines TRBV7-2 with TRBJ2-1; no definite D call. CDR1 is SGHTA and CDR2 is FQGNSA in the germline V gene. V lost 4 bases and J lost 10, with 8 bases in between. CDR3 length: 11 amino acids. The DNA for the CDR3 is TGTGCCAGCAGCTCCGCCGTAGAGCAGTTCTTC. It is translated as CASSSAVEQFF.

This chain links TRBV7-9 with TRBJ1-6; D is unresolved. Trimming cost V 5 bases and J 7 bases, with 15 bases left between them. The CDR3 spans 15 residues. Germline CDR1 reads SEHNR; CDR2 reads FQNEAQ (reference sequence). The CDR3 DNA reads TGTGCCAGCAGCCATAGGAGGGCGGAGAATTCACCCCTCCACTTT. Translation gives CASSHRRAENSPLHF.

V gene TRBV20-1 combines with J gene TRBJ1-2; 8 bases agree with TRBD1. CDR3 length equals 15 residues. Germline CDR1 and CDR2: DFQATT and SNEGSKA (reference sequence). V trimming: 2 bases; J trimming: 5 bases; junction bases outside the gene matches: 10. DNA of the CDR3: TGCAGTGCTAGATCCCGGACAGGGCCCCCTTATGGCTACACCTTC. This sequence encodes CSARSRTGPPYGYTF.

The chain couples TRBV29-1 to TRBJ2-7, with D tentatively TRBD1 or TRBD2 (5 bases each). V gave up 8 bases and J gave up 6 bases, with 20 bases separating them. This CDR3 has 13 amino acids. Germline assignment: CDR1 SQVTM and CDR2 ANQGSEA. The CDR3 loop reads CSLPEGAAGEQYF. For the CDR3, the DNA is TGCAGCCTTCCCGAAGGGGCCGCGGGCGAGCAGTACTTC.

The chain joins TRBV5-6 to TRBJ2-1; the D gene is possibly TRBD2 (5 bases). V lost 0 bases and J lost 9, with 10 bases in between. Germline V gene lookup returns CDR1 SGHDT and CDR2 YYEEEE. The CDR3 is made up of 13 amino acids. The CDR3 sequence is CASSLGARGEQFF. CDR3 coding DNA: TGTGCCAGCAGCTTGGGGGCTCGGGGTGAGCAGTTCTTC.

This chain connects TRBV5-8 to TRBJ1-4, with 7 bases aligning to TRBD1. Germline V gives CDR1 SGHTS, CDR2 YDEGEE. This CDR3 comprises 16 residues. The V gene end was trimmed by 2 bases and the J gene end by 0 bases; junction bases not matched to a gene: 4. The CDR3 DNA follows: TGTGCCAGCAGCTTAGGCAGGGGGGCAACTAATGAAAAACTGTTTTTT. Protein sequence: CASSLGRGATNEKLFF.

This chain links TRBV10-3 with TRBJ2-7, with TRBD1 as a possible D gene (6 bases). This CDR3 is built from 12 residues. Germline loops: CDR1 ENHRY, CDR2 SYGVKD. With 6 bases removed from V and 9 bases from J, the gap between germline ends came to 15 bases. The CDR3 sequence is CAISQTGHVQYF. CDR3 sequence (DNA): TGTGCCATCAGCCAGACAGGACATGTGCAGTACTTC.

The chain employs TRBV6-5 and TRBJ1-2; D is unresolved. V gave up 7 bases and J gave up 0 bases, with 15 bases separating them. CDR1 and CDR2 from the germline V gene are MNHEY and SVGAGI. CDR3 length: 15 amino acids. The CDR3 here is CASKFAMLANYGYTF. In DNA form, the CDR3 reads TGTGCCAGCAAATTTGCCATGTTAGCTAACTATGGCTACACCTTC.

This clonotype was picked up one time. In nucleotides, the CDR3 is TGTGCCAGCAGTTTGGAGCCCGGGACAGGATATGGCTACACCTTC. As protein: CASSLEPGTGYGYTF. This chain uses TRBV28 with TRBJ1-2; the match to TRBD1 covers 8 bases. Unmatched junction bases numbered 8, after V lost 3 bases and J lost 5 bases. CDR3 size: 15 residues. Germline-derived CDR1 and CDR2 are MDHEN and SYDVKM.

The chain has TRBV24-1 and TRBJ2-5; tentative D call: TRBD2 (5 bases). V was cut by 6 bases and J by 5 bases, with 12 bases left in between. This CDR3 has 13 residues. From germline, CDR1 is KGHDR and CDR2 SFDVKD. Here the CDR3 reads CATSLPGYETQYF. The CDR3 bases are TGTGCCACCAGTCTGCCGGGGTACGAGACCCAGTACTTC.

The chain recombines TRBV7-9 with TRBJ1-5; D not resolved. CDR1 is SEHNR, CDR2 FQNEAQ, per germline (reference sequence). This CDR3 has 16 residues. V was cut by 2 bases and J by 1 base, with 12 bases left in between. CDR3 coding DNA: TGTGCCAGCAGCTTATTTCTTTCGAAGAGCAATCAGCCCCAGCATTTT. This encodes CASSLFLSKSNQPQHF.

The chain couples TRBV6-6 to TRBJ1-1; D gene uncertain. Germline V gene sequence: CDR1 MNHNY, CDR2 SVGAGI (reference sequence). CDR3 size: 12 residues. V shed 0 bases and J shed 6 bases, with 5 bases lying between them. This CDR3 reads CASSYSKAEAFF. The CDR3 DNA reads TGTGCCAGCAGTTACTCGAAAGCTGAAGCTTTCTTT.

The V call is TRBV19, the J call TRBJ2-3; the D gene is possibly TRBD2 (5 bases). The V and J ends lost 3 bases and 5 bases respectively, with 15 bases between them. Looked up from germline, CDR1 is LNHDA and CDR2 is SQIVND (reference sequence). This CDR3 has 15 amino acids. CDR3 in DNA: TGTGCCAGTAGTATCGAGGGAACCGGCGGAGATACGCAGTATTTT. Protein: CASSIEGTGGDTQYF.

V usage is TRBV6-6 and J usage is TRBJ1-3; a possible D gene is TRBD1 (5 bases). This CDR3 has 15 residues. The germline gives CDR1 MNHNY, CDR2 SVGAGI (reference sequence). Deletions cut 11 bases from V and 2 bases from J, with 19 bases between. The CDR3, as DNA: TGTGCCGGCACTAGGGGCTGGGGAACTGGAAACACCATATATTTT. Amino acids: CAGTRGWGTGNTIYF.

The CDR3 coding sequence is TGTGCCAGCAGCCGAAACCACAGGGCTGGGGCCAACGTCCTGACTTTC. Its translation is CASSRNHRAGANVLTF. The genes are TRBV7-9 and TRBJ2-6; a possible D gene is TRBD1 (6 bases). Deletions cut 5 bases from V and 2 bases from J, with 13 bases between. This CDR3 has 16 residues. The V gene's germline CDR1 is SEHNR and CDR2 FQNEAQ (reference sequence).

The chain combines TRBV18 with TRBJ2-2; D not resolved. The V gene's germline CDR1 is KGHSH and CDR2 LQKENI. The CDR3 spans 15 residues. The V gene lost 0 bases and the J gene lost 5 bases, with 10 bases spanning the gap. The CDR3 nucleotides are TGTGCCAGCTCACCACCGATAGGGCTTACCGGGGAGCTGTTTTTT. This sequence encodes CASSPPIGLTGELFF.

This clonotype came up a few times. The chain uses TRBV7-2 and TRBJ2-1; 8 bases are a match to TRBD2. Germline-derived CDR1 and CDR2 are SGHTA and FQGNSA. Unmatched junction bases numbered 2, after V lost 5 bases and J lost 2 bases. The CDR3 is made up of 14 amino acids. CDR3 in DNA: TGTGCCAGCAGCCCGGGACTAGCCTACAATGAGCAGTTCTTC. It specifies CASSPGLAYNEQFF.